Presented here are 16 T cell receptor beta chains from one specimen sequenced in a study of cytomegalovirus exposure and HLA in healthy donors (dated by TCRdb to about 2017). Libraries were prepared through the immunoSEQ multiplex PCR assay. For the multiplex PCR, a mixture combining 60 forward primers for TCR Vbeta segments and 13 reverse primers for TCR Jbeta segments was used. Drawn from immuneACCESS, this table holds only the in-frame rearrangements with V and J called that TCRdb kept. Clones are partly lost; checked studies trace under half to an unresolved V gene and leave the rest unexplained. Recorded for this sample are around 21,000 clones; about 77% of them occurred a single time. Roughly 6.8% of the sample rests with the top ten. The source material was PBMCs. The receptors here all came from a man between 60 and 75 years old in good health and CMV-seronegative.

The V gene is TRBV6-5, the J gene TRBJ1-1; D is perhaps TRBD1 (5 bases). This CDR3 contains 15 residues. Trimming shortened V by 2 bases and J by 1 base, and 11 bases separated the two germline ends. CDR1 MNHEY and CDR2 SVGAGI come from the germline V gene. The CDR3 loop reads CASSYRRDGNTEAFF. The DNA of the CDR3 is TGTGCCAGCAGTTACCGGCGGGACGGGAACACTGAAGCTTTCTTT.

This chain connects TRBV28 to TRBJ1-1; 8 bases match TRBD1. CDR1 is MDHEN, CDR2 SYDVKM, per germline. J lost 0 bases, V lost 5 bases, and 8 bases had no gene match. CDR3 length equals 16 residues. The CDR3 reads CASSPGDRGVNTEAFF. The CDR3 nucleotides read TGTGCCAGCAGTCCGGGCGACAGGGGAGTGAACACTGAAGCTTTCTTT. The variable domain in full, completed from reference TRBV28 and TRBJ1-1, reads DVKVTQSSRYLVKRTGEKVFLECVQDMDHENMFWYRQDPGLGLRLIYFSYDVKMKEKGDIPEGYSVSREKKERFSLILESASTNQTSMYLCASSPGDRGVNTEAFFGQGTRLTVV.

V usage is TRBV30 and J usage is TRBJ2-5, with D uncertain. Trimming took off 5 bases at V and 2 bases at J, with 6 bases between the two ends. Germline V gene data show CDR1 as GTSNPN and CDR2 as SVGIG (reference sequence). The CDR3 is made up of 11 amino acids. The chain's CDR3 is CAWGRQETQYF. The CDR3 DNA is TGTGCCTGGGGCAGACAAGAGACCCAGTACTTC.

In its sample, this clone was seen a few times. V usage is TRBV11-2 and J usage is TRBJ1-1, with 8 nucleotides matching TRBD1. Trimming removed 3 bases from V and 6 bases from J; junction bases left unmatched: 9. The CDR3 length is 15 residues. Germline V lookup: CDR1 SGHAT, CDR2 FQNNGV. DNA for the CDR3: TGTGCCAGCAGCTTCCCCTTTCAGGGGGCTTCTGAAGCTTTCTTT. It is translated as CASSFPFQGASEAFF. The full variable domain, completed using reference TRBV11-2 and TRBJ1-1, is EAGVAQSPRYKIIEKRQSVAFWCNPISGHATLYWYQQILGQGPKLLIQFQNNGVVDDSQLPKDRFSAERLKGVDSTLKIQPAKLEDSAVYLCASSFPFQGASEAFFGQGTRLTVV.

The chain couples TRBV11-2 to TRBJ1-2, with 8 bases aligning to TRBD1. V was clipped by 1 base and J by 4 bases; unmatched bases: 8. Looked up from germline, CDR1 is SGHAT and CDR2 is FQNNGV. The length of the CDR3 is 16 residues. CDR3 nucleotide sequence: TGTGCCAGCAGCTTAGGGCGAGGACAGGGCACCTATGGCTACACCTTC. This translates into CASSLGRGQGTYGYTF.

This clone came up a few times. The chain is built from TRBV7-9 and TRBJ2-6; D perhaps matches TRBD1 (6 bases). The V gene's germline CDR1 is SEHNR and CDR2 FQNEAQ (reference sequence). The CDR3 consists of 13 residues. V was clipped by 8 bases and J by 3 bases, with 8 bases between them. This CDR3 is CASEGDGANVLTF. CDR3 DNA: TGTGCCAGCGAGGGGGATGGGGCCAACGTCCTGACTTTC. Supplemented by reference TRBV7-9 and TRBJ2-6, the full variable domain reads DTGVSQNPRHKITKRGQNVTFRCDPISEHNRLYWYRQTLGQGPEFLTYFQNEAQLEKSRLLSDRFSAERPKGSFSTLEIQRTEQGDSAMYLCASEGDGANVLTFGAGSRLTVL.

This clone appeared once. The chain has TRBV9 and TRBJ2-1; 7 bases match TRBD1. Trimming at V came to 4 bases and at J to 0 bases, leaving 1 base not matched to a gene. The germline V gene has CDR1 SGDLS and CDR2 YYNGEE. This CDR3 comprises 14 residues. The CDR3 reads CASSTGVSYNEQFF. CDR3 DNA sequence: TGTGCCAGCAGCACAGGGGTCTCCTACAATGAGCAGTTCTTC.

This rearrangement joins TRBV7-2 to TRBJ1-5; TRBD1 agrees at 10 bases. The CDR3 is 17 amino acids. V was clipped by 5 bases and J by 4 bases; unmatched bases: 11. Germline V gene sequence: CDR1 SGHTA, CDR2 FQGNSA. The CDR3 sequence is CASSLLKMGQGNQPQHF. CDR3 sequence (DNA): TGTGCCAGCAGCCTCTTAAAAATGGGACAGGGGAATCAGCCCCAGCATTTT.

The genes are TRBV13 and TRBJ2-7; D not resolved. The CDR3 contains 12 residues. V lost 2 bases and J lost 2, with 4 bases in between. Looked up from germline, CDR1 is PRHDT and CDR2 is FYEKMQ (reference sequence). The CDR3 spells CASSLTPYEQYF. CDR3 sequence (DNA): TGTGCCAGCAGCTTAACACCCTACGAGCAGTACTTC.

J is TRBJ1-2 and V is TRBV30; D is undetermined. The CDR3 runs to 12 residues. The V gene lost 5 bases and the J gene lost 11 bases, with 18 bases spanning the gap. CDR1 is GTSNPN and CDR2 is SVGIG in the germline V gene (reference sequence). The CDR3 coding sequence is TGTGCCTGGTCAATCCGAGGATATACGTACACCTTC. Amino acids: CAWSIRGYTYTF.

The V gene is TRBV19, the J gene TRBJ1-2; the D is unclear. CDR1 and CDR2 from the germline V gene are LNHDA and SQIVND (reference sequence). Trimming left V 3 bases short and J 4 bases short, with 12 bases between. This CDR3 contains 14 residues. In DNA, the CDR3 is TGTGCCAGTAGTATCCGAGGTTTGGGCTATGGCTACACCTTC. Amino acids: CASSIRGLGYGYTF.

This rearrangement joins TRBV5-4 to TRBJ1-1, with 7 bases that match TRBD1. The CDR3 is 14 amino acids. Germline V gene lookup returns CDR1 SGHNT and CDR2 YYREEE (reference sequence). The junction had 5 bases not matched to a gene; V was cut back by 5 bases and J by 1 base. The DNA for the CDR3 is TGTGCCAGCAGAGTCGACAGGGCGAACACTGAAGCTTTCTTT. This encodes CASRVDRANTEAFF.

This chain uses TRBV4-1 with TRBJ2-5, with 8 nucleotides matching TRBD2. The CDR3 runs to 20 residues. J lost 7 bases, V lost 3 bases, and 25 bases had no gene match. Germline V CDR1 and CDR2: MGHRA, YSYEKL. CDR3: CASSQGLRGGSGTGAGTQYF. The CDR3 nucleotides read TGCGCCAGCAGCCAGGGGCTCCGGGGAGGTAGCGGGACGGGGGCGGGGACCCAGTACTTC.

This clone was picked up one time. The rearrangement links TRBV19 to TRBJ2-1; 11 bases are a match to TRBD2. Trimming at V came to 5 bases and at J to 5 bases, leaving 5 bases not matched to a gene. This CDR3 has 15 residues. Germline assignment: CDR1 LNHDA and CDR2 SQIVND (reference sequence). DNA of the CDR3: TGTGCCAGTAGTCCCGGGACTAGCGGTCACAATGAGCAGTTCTTC. The encoded protein is CASSPGTSGHNEQFF.

The chain employs TRBV30 and TRBJ2-7; D remains ambiguous. Germline-derived CDR1 and CDR2 are GTSNPN and SVGIG (reference sequence). Trimming took 3 bases from V and 7 from J, leaving 16 bases between them. This CDR3 is built from 13 residues. The DNA of the CDR3 is TGTGCCTGGAGACCCAGAGAGCGAAGGGAGCAGTACTTC. It encodes CAWRPRERREQYF.

V is TRBV6-6 and J is TRBJ1-2; TRBD1 matches at 10 bases. CDR3 length: 16 amino acids. Trimming at V came to 4 bases and at J to 1 base, leaving 6 bases not matched to a gene. CDR1 is MNHNY and CDR2 is SVGAGI in the germline V gene (reference sequence). The CDR3: CASSWDRGRVNYGYTF. The CDR3, as DNA: TGTGCCAGCAGTTGGGACAGGGGTAGGGTTAACTATGGCTACACCTTC.